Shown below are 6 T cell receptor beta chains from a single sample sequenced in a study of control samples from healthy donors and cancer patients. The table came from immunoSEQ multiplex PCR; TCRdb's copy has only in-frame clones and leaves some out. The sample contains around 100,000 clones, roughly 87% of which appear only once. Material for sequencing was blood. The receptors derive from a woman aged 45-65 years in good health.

CDR3 in DNA: TGTGCCACCAGTGAAGGGTGGACAGATACGCAGTATTTT. Its protein product is CATSEGWTDTQYF. This chain connects TRBV24-1 to TRBJ2-3; D is ambiguous. Trimming shortened V by 4 bases and J by 3 bases, and 7 bases separated the two germline ends. CDR3 length: 13 residues. The V gene's germline CDR1 is KGHDR and CDR2 SFDVKD.

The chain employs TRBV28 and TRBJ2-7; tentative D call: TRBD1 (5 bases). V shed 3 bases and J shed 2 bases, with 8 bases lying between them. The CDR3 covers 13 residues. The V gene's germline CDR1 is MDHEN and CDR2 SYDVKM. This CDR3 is CASSFQGPYEQYV. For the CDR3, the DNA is TGTGCCAGCAGTTTCCAGGGTCCCTACGAGCAGTACGTC.

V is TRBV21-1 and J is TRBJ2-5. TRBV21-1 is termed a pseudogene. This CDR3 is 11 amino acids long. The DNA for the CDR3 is TGTGCCAGCAGCAAAGATGAGACCCAGTACTTC. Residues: CASSKDETQYF.

This chain's CDR3 is CATYGLAGEQETQYF. The CDR3 region has the DNA TGCGCCACCTATGGACTAGCGGGGGAACAAGAGACCCAGTACTTC. V and J are TRBV10-2 and TRBJ2-5; 13 nucleotides agree with TRBD2. The CDR3 loop spans 15 amino acids. Germline values: CDR1 WSHSY, CDR2 SAAADI. The ends lost 10 bases at V and 2 bases at J; junction bases unmatched: 7.

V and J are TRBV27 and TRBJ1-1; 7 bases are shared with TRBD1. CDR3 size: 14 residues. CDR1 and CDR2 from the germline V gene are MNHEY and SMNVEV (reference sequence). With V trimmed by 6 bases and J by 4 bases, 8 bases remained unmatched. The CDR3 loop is CASSQGGGGTEAFF. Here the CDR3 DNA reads TGTGCCAGCAGCCAAGGGGGCGGTGGCACTGAAGCTTTCTTT.

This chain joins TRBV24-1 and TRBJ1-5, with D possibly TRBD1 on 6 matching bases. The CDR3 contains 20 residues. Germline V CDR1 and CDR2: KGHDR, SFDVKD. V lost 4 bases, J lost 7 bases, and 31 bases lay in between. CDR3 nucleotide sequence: TGTGCCACCAGTGACATGTACGGGACAAGGCCCTTCAGCGGGGGGCAGCCCCAGCATTTT. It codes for CATSDMYGTRPFSGGQPQHF.